This passage covers 14 T cell receptor beta chains from one sample sequenced in a study of cytomegalovirus exposure and HLA in healthy donors. 13 Jbeta primers and 60 Vbeta primers were used for the PCR. Libraries were prepared by immunoSEQ multiplex PCR; TCRdb keeps only in-frame clonotypes and omits some of them. The repertoire holds roughly 200,000 clones, with roughly four fifths as singletons. Sequenced: PBMCs. The source is a woman aged 40-49 years in good health and CMV-seronegative.

This clone came up once. The chain employs TRBV27 and TRBJ2-7, with D possibly being TRBD1 (5 bases). Germline lookup yields CDR1 MNHEY and CDR2 SMNVEV (reference sequence). This CDR3 region has 13 residues. Trimming left V 11 bases short and J 5 bases short, with 19 bases between. CDR3 in DNA: TGTGCCGCAGCAGCCTTTCAGGGAAACGAGCAGTACTTC. It specifies CAAAAFQGNEQYF.

V usage is TRBV4-1 and J usage is TRBJ1-1; tentatively, D is TRBD1 (6 bases). With 2 bases removed from V and 3 bases from J, the gap between germline ends came to 10 bases. Germline V lookup: CDR1 MGHRA, CDR2 YSYEKL. The CDR3 contains 14 residues. CDR3 sequence reads: CASSQWAGDTEAFF. CDR3 DNA: TGCGCCAGCAGCCAATGGGCAGGGGACACTGAAGCTTTCTTT.

This chain links TRBV5-4 with TRBJ2-6; maybe TRBD1 (5 bases). Germline CDR1 is SGHNT and CDR2 is YYREEE (reference sequence). V lost 0 bases to trimming and J lost 2 bases, with 9 bases between them. CDR3 length: 16 amino acids. CDR3 protein: CASSLAGFTGANVLTF. The CDR3 coding sequence is TGTGCCAGCAGCTTGGCAGGGTTTACTGGGGCCAACGTCCTGACTTTC. The full variable domain, with the rest looked up from reference TRBV5-4 and TRBJ2-6, is ETGVTQSPTHLIKTRGQQVTLRCSSQSGHNTVSWYQQALGQGPQFIFQYYREEENGRGNFPPRFSGLQFPNYSSELNVNALELDDSALYLCASSLAGFTGANVLTFGAGSRLTVL.

V and J are TRBV2 and TRBJ1-2, with D possibly TRBD1 on 6 matching bases. With 2 bases removed from V and 4 bases from J, the gap between germline ends came to 11 bases. This CDR3 is built from 14 residues. Germline V gene data show CDR1 as SNHLY and CDR2 as FYNNEI. The CDR3 DNA sequence: TGTGCCAGCAGTGAAAGAGGGGGAATCTATGGCTACACCTTC. Its protein product is CASSERGGIYGYTF.

The chain has TRBV4-1 and TRBJ1-1; D may be TRBD1 (6 bases). The CDR3 extends over 11 amino acids. Germline values: CDR1 MGHRA, CDR2 YSYEKL. Trimming cost V 4 bases and J 7 bases, with 7 bases left between them. The CDR3 nucleotides are TGCGCCAGCAGCCTAGGGGGTGAAGCTTTCTTT. This encodes CASSLGGEAFF.

The chain carries TRBV2 and TRBJ2-1; 8 bases are shared with TRBD1. With V trimmed by 3 bases and J by 1 base, 2 bases remained unmatched. The CDR3 spans 15 residues. Germline loops: CDR1 SNHLY, CDR2 FYNNEI. The CDR3 spells CASSEQGASYNEQFF. The CDR3 DNA is TGTGCCAGCAGTGAGCAGGGGGCATCCTACAATGAGCAGTTCTTC.

This clone was detected only once. Different DNA sequences within this sample yield the same CDR3. This chain connects TRBV18 to TRBJ1-5, with D hard to call. The V end was cut by 3 bases, the J end by 4 bases, with 7 bases between. Germline CDR1 reads KGHSH; CDR2 reads LQKENI. This CDR3 is built from 13 residues. The CDR3 here is CASSPGENQPQHF. In nucleotides, the CDR3 is TGTGCCAGCTCACCGGGAGAAAATCAGCCCCAGCATTTT.

Comments on this clone: Other DNA sequences of this sample code for an identical CDR3. The rearrangement uses TRBV7-9 and TRBJ2-7, with D perhaps matching TRBD2 (5 bases). Trimming removed 5 bases at V and 2 bases at J, with 10 bases between. Per the germline V gene, CDR1 is SEHNR and CDR2 is FQNEAQ (reference sequence). The CDR3 is made up of 13 amino acids. For the CDR3, the DNA is TGTGCCAGCAGCCCCCCGGGAACCTACGAGCAGTACTTC. Translated: CASSPPGTYEQYF.

The rearrangement uses TRBV7-9 and TRBJ1-1; D remains ambiguous. Trimming left V 8 bases short and J 7 bases short, with 11 bases between. This CDR3 has 11 amino acids. Per germline, CDR1 SEHNR and CDR2 FQNEAQ (reference sequence). The CDR3 region is CASQTGNEAFF. CDR3 DNA sequence: TGTGCCAGCCAAACGGGAAATGAAGCTTTCTTT.

The gene calls are TRBV18 and TRBJ2-1; 7 positions agree with TRBD2. The J segment lost 7 bases and the V segment lost 6 bases, leaving 9 bases of the junction unmatched. The CDR3 totals 14 residues. Looked up from germline, CDR1 is KGHSH and CDR2 is LQKENI. The CDR3 loop is CASSREAADNEQFF. In DNA form, the CDR3 reads TGTGCCAGCTCCCGGGAGGCGGCTGATAATGAGCAGTTCTTC.

The J gene is TRBJ2-7, the V gene TRBV6-1; a possible D gene is TRBD1 (5 bases). V was cut by 3 bases and J by 2 bases, with 11 bases left in between. CDR3 length: 14 amino acids. The germline V gene has CDR1 MNHNS and CDR2 SASEGT. CDR3 loop: CASSDRQLPYEQYF. In DNA, the CDR3 is TGTGCCAGCAGTGACCGACAGCTCCCCTACGAGCAGTACTTC.

The gene calls are TRBV2 and TRBJ1-4; maybe TRBD1 (6 bases). Germline CDR1 is SNHLY and CDR2 is FYNNEI. Trimming removed 6 bases at V and 6 bases at J, with 14 bases between. The CDR3 runs 14 residues. The CDR3 loop reads CASSATGWDEKLFF. CDR3 coding DNA: TGTGCCAGCAGCGCCACAGGGTGGGATGAAAAACTGTTTTTT.

The J gene is TRBJ2-2, the V gene TRBV19; 10 nucleotides match TRBD2. V was clipped by 1 base and J by 3 bases; unmatched bases: 8. This CDR3 comprises 18 residues. Germline V gene data show CDR1 as LNHDA and CDR2 as SQIVND (reference sequence). The CDR3 nucleotides are TGTGCCAGTAGTATAGTTGCTAGCGGGAGATTCGACACCGGGGAGCTGTTTTTT. Its protein is CASSIVASGRFDTGELFF.

The V and J genes are TRBV2 and TRBJ2-2; TRBD2 aligns across 7 bases. Germline V lookup: CDR1 SNHLY, CDR2 FYNNEI. The ends lost 5 bases at V and 4 bases at J; junction bases unmatched: 13. CDR3 size: 17 residues. The CDR3 nucleotides are TGTGCCAGCAGTACCCCGGGGGAGGGGAGGAGCACCGGGGAGCTGTTTTTT. Its translation: CASSTPGEGRSTGELFF.